The rows below give T cell receptor beta chains drawn from one sample of a study of blood T cell repertoires in COVID-19. Only in-frame clones appear in the TCRdb table, and some are missing; sequencing was by immunoSEQ multiplex PCR. The profile shows a few hundred thousand clones, about 91% of them singletons. The source material was peripheral blood. The source is a woman aged 25 to 39 who had recovered from COVID-19. Both conserved end residues are part of each CDR3. The order of the fields is J gene, D gene, CDR3 length, V gene, clone size, CDR3 protein, CDR3 DNA. The D gene is left open where the match is weak. Clone size, where shown, is once, few, many, or a class for clones that have expanded.

TRBJ1-2 NA 15 TRBV28 NA CATTLRQGQNYGYTF TGTGCCACCACCCTTCGGCAGGGGCAGAACTATGGCTACACCTTC
TRBJ1-1 TRBD1 16 TRBV5-4 NA CASSPPGQVRGTEAFF TGTGCCAGCAGCCCACCGGGACAGGTGAGGGGCACTGAAGCTTTCTTT
TRBJ1-2 TRBD1 15 TRBV5-1 few CASSPTLGQGSPYTF TGCGCCAGCAGCCCAACCCTCGGACAGGGGAGTCCCTACACCTTC
TRBJ1-4 NA 14 TRBV18 NA CASSPAVYNEKLFF TGTGCCAGCTCACCGGCGGTTTACAATGAAAAACTGTTTTTT
TRBJ2-3 NA 12 TRBV30 NA CAWTSSPDTQYF TGTGCCTGGACTAGCTCCCCAGATACGCAGTATTTT
TRBJ1-2 NA 13 TRBV7-2 NA CASSLQQGYGYTF TGTGCCAGCAGTTTACAACAGGGATACGGCTACACCTTC
TRBJ1-2 NA 13 TRBV28 NA CASYRQGTYGYTF TGTGCCAGTTATCGGCAGGGCACCTATGGCTACACCTTC
TRBJ2-1 TRBD1 12 TRBV7-9 NA CASSSGTGEQFF TGTGCCAGCAGCTCCGGGACAGGGGAGCAGTTCTTC
TRBJ1-1 NA 12 TRBV5-6 NA CASSAREGEAFF TGTGCCAGCAGCGCCAGGGAAGGGGAAGCTTTCTTT
TRBJ2-1 NA 17 TRBV3-1/TRBV3-2 NA CASSLTRDINYRDEQFF TGTGCCAGCAGCCTAACTAGGGACATCAACTATAGAGATGAGCAGTTCTTC
TRBJ1-3 NA 12 TRBV19 NA CASGTIGNTIYF TGTGCCAGCGGGACAATTGGAAACACCATATATTTT
TRBJ1-5 NA 14 TRBV5-1 once CASSQDSFNQPQHF TGCGCCAGCAGCCAGGACAGTTTCAATCAGCCCCAGCATTTT
TRBJ2-1 TRBD2 15 TRBV6-5 NA CASSPVGLVRGEQFF TGTGCCAGCAGCCCCGTGGGACTAGTTCGTGGGGAGCAGTTCTTC
TRBJ2-5 TRBD2 15 TRBV11-1 once CASSLAASGVETQYF TGTGCCAGCAGCTTAGCGGCTAGCGGGGTGGAGACCCAGTACTTC
TRBJ1-5 NA 14 TRBV20-1 NA CSASLDRVAQPQHF TGCAGTGCTAGTTTGGACAGAGTCGCTCAGCCCCAGCATTTT
TRBJ2-7 NA 14 TRBV27 NA CASSSPGEAYEQYF TGTGCCAGCAGTTCGCCAGGGGAAGCCTACGAGCAGTACTTC
TRBJ2-5 TRBD2 14 TRBV6-5 once CASSSGTSGLDQYF TGTGCCAGCAGTTCCGGGACTAGCGGTCTCGACCAGTACTTC
TRBJ1-2 NA 15 TRBV5-4 NA CASSLDPRGNYGYTF TGTGCCAGCAGCTTGGATCCCCGAGGGAACTATGGCTACACCTTC
TRBJ2-6 NA 16 TRBV28 once CASRQRKGAGANVLTF TGTGCCAGCAGGCAAAGAAAGGGAGCCGGGGCCAACGTCCTGACTTTC
TRBJ1-4 TRBD1 15 TRBV30 NA CAGTTGTAGNEKLFF TGTGCCGGAACTACCGGGACAGCTGGTAATGAAAAACTGTTTTTT
TRBJ1-1 TRBD1 15 TRBV18 NA CASSPRDRLNTEAFF TGTGCCAGCTCACCAAGGGACAGGCTGAACACTGAAGCTTTCTTT
TRBJ2-2 TRBD1 16 TRBV4-3 few CASSFNGGQGAGELFF TGCGCCAGCAGCTTCAACGGGGGACAGGGGGCCGGGGAGCTGTTTTTT
TRBJ2-1 TRBD1 16 TRBV29-1 NA CSVEGRQGFSYNEQFF TGCAGCGTTGAAGGGAGACAGGGGTTCTCCTACAATGAGCAGTTCTTC
TRBJ1-4 TRBD1 14 TRBV2 NA CASRLQGAGEKLFF TGTGCCAGCAGATTACAGGGGGCTGGTGAAAAACTGTTTTTT
TRBJ2-3 TRBD1 15 TRBV5-1 NA CASSSRGRSTDTQYF TGCGCCAGCAGCTCCAGGGGGAGAAGCACAGATACGCAGTATTTT
TRBJ1-2 TRBD1 17 TRBV6-4 NA CASSPPRDRRVNDGYTF TGTGCCAGCAGCCCCCCCCGGGACAGGAGAGTAAACGATGGCTACACCTTC
TRBJ1-6 TRBD1 16 TRBV11-2 NA CASSLSPNRGNSPLHF TGTGCCAGCAGCTTAAGTCCGAACAGGGGAAACTCACCCCTCCACTTT
TRBJ2-2 TRBD2 16 TRBV5-4 NA CASSLGGSGAGGELFF TGTGCCAGCAGCTTGGGGGGGAGCGGGGCCGGCGGGGAGCTGTTTTTT
TRBJ1-5 NA 14 TRBV2 NA CASSERNSNQPQHF TGTGCCAGTTCAGAGAGGAATAGCAATCAGCCCCAGCATTTT
TRBJ2-3 TRBD2 16 TRBV5-6 NA CASSLYRGGAGDTQYF TGTGCCAGCAGCTTGTACCGCGGGGGGGCGGGAGATACGCAGTATTTT
TRBJ2-1 NA 16 TRBV6-1 NA CASSEIRQTLTSEQFF TGTGCCAGCAGTGAAATCAGACAAACCCTTACGAGTGAGCAGTTCTTC
TRBJ1-2 NA 11 TRBV27 NA CASSPGYGYTF TGTGCCAGCAGCCCGGGATATGGCTACACCTTC
TRBJ1-2 NA 13 TRBV4-2 NA CASSQDHRDGYTF TGTGCCAGCAGCCAAGATCACAGGGATGGCTACACCTTC
TRBJ2-5 NA 13 TRBV29-1 NA CSVERGAQETQYF TGCAGCGTTGAACGGGGGGCCCAAGAGACCCAGTACTTC
TRBJ2-7 TRBD2 14 TRBV28 NA CASRLAGVSYEQYF TGTGCCAGCAGACTAGCGGGGGTCTCCTACGAGCAGTACTTC
TRBJ1-3 NA 16 TRBV19 NA CASSPRRRNYGNTIYF TGTGCCAGTAGCCCGAGGAGGAGGAACTATGGAAACACCATATATTTT
TRBJ1-1 TRBD1 16 TRBV6-4 NA CASSPDRTSTNTEAFF TGTGCCAGCAGCCCGGACAGGACCTCGACGAACACTGAAGCTTTCTTT
TRBJ2-3 NA 15 TRBV19 NA CASSPRVAIRDTQYF TGTGCCAGTAGTCCCCGGGTAGCGATTCGAGATACGCAGTATTTT
TRBJ1-6 TRBD1 11 TRBV5-1 once CASSLGGVLHF TGCGCCAGCAGCTTAGGGGGCGTTCTCCACTTT
TRBJ1-6 NA 17 TRBV9 NA CASSAGQRSSYNSPLHF TGTGCCAGCAGCGCCGGACAGAGGAGCTCCTATAATTCACCCCTCCACTTT